Presented here are 23 T cell receptor beta chains from one specimen sequenced in a study of blood T cell repertoires in COVID-19. This table comes from immunoSEQ multiplex PCR, and its TCRdb copy is limited to in-frame clones, with some not included. The sample shows roughly 190,000 clones, less than 90% of them seen only once. The sequenced sample consisted of peripheral blood. The origin of the receptors is a woman between 35 and 50 years old with acute or convalescent COVID-19.

The chain joins TRBV3-1 (or the pseudogene TRBV3-2) to TRBJ1-6, with D hard to call. The CDR3 runs 13 residues. V dropped 4 bases and J dropped 14 bases, with 15 bases sitting between them. The germline CDR1 and CDR2 sequences are LGHDT and YNNKEL (reference sequence). Here the CDR3 DNA reads TGTGCCAGCAGCCTCCTCCAATACGAGACCCTCCACTTT. It codes for CASSLLQYETLHF.

This clone occurred a few times. The chain links TRBV10-3 to TRBJ2-3; D possibly corresponds to TRBD1 (5 bases). Looked up from germline, CDR1 is ENHRY and CDR2 is SYGVKD. The CDR3 is 13 residues long. V was shortened by 7 bases and J by 1 base, with 9 bases between the two germline ends. This chain's CDR3 is CAITREGTDTQYF. Written as DNA, the CDR3 is TGTGCCATCACCAGGGAAGGCACAGATACGCAGTATTTT.

The J gene is TRBJ2-5, the V gene TRBV6-5, with 7 nucleotides matching TRBD1. The CDR3 has 15 residues. Trimming removed 5 bases from V and 14 bases from J; junction bases left unmatched: 20. CDR1 and CDR2 from the germline V gene are MNHEY and SVGAGI. CDR3 sequence reads: CASSPLTPTGLVGYF. CDR3 in DNA: TGTGCCAGCAGTCCCTTAACCCCGACAGGGCTTGTGGGCTACTTC.

The chain links TRBV5-4 to TRBJ2-6, with TRBD2 identical over 9 bases. CDR1 SGHNT and CDR2 YYREEE come from the germline V gene (reference sequence). J lost 1 base, V lost 9 bases, and 11 bases had no gene match. The CDR3 runs to 17 residues. As DNA, the CDR3 is TGTGCCACTAGCCGTCGCGGGAGGGAATCTGGGGCCAACGTCCTGACTTTC. Translation gives CATSRRGRESGANVLTF.

The CDR3 is CASSLGLPSGSGASYEQYF. The CDR3 region has the DNA TGTGCCAGCAGCTTAGGGTTGCCTAGCGGGAGTGGGGCTTCCTACGAGCAGTACTTC. The V call is TRBV7-9, the J call TRBJ2-7; TRBD2 matches 10 bases. J was trimmed by 1 base and V by 1 base; bases with no gene match: 13. Germline V gene lookup returns CDR1 SEHNR and CDR2 FQNEAQ (reference sequence). The CDR3 has 19 amino acids. Full variable domain (outside the CDR3, taken from reference TRBV7-9 and TRBJ2-7): DTGVSQNPRHKITKRGQNVTFRCDPISEHNRLYWYRQTLGQGPEFLTYFQNEAQLEKSRLLSDRFSAERPKGSFSTLEIQRTEQGDSAMYLCASSLGLPSGSGASYEQYFGPGTRLTVT.

The chain recombines TRBV11-1 with TRBJ2-1, with D perhaps matching TRBD2 (6 bases). CDR1 and CDR2 from the germline V gene are SGHAT and FQDESV (reference sequence). The CDR3 totals 15 residues. Trimming took off 5 bases at V and 0 bases at J, with 11 bases between the two ends. The CDR3 loop is CASSQQTSSYNEQFF. CDR3 in DNA: TGTGCCAGCAGCCAACAGACTAGCTCCTACAATGAGCAGTTCTTC.

J is TRBJ2-1 and V is TRBV27, with TRBD1 identical over 8 bases. V lost 5 bases to trimming and J lost 7 bases; unmatched junction nucleotides: 10. From germline, CDR1 is MNHEY and CDR2 SMNVEV (reference sequence). CDR3 size: 15 residues. The CDR3 region has the DNA TGTGCCAGCAGTAACTATACCTGGACAGGGAATGAGCAGTTCTTC. Its protein is CASSNYTWTGNEQFF.

The chain joins TRBV5-5 to TRBJ1-2; no reliable D call. Trimming pared 1 base from V and 1 base from J, leaving 5 bases between. CDR1 and CDR2 from the germline V gene are SGHKS and YYEKEE (reference sequence). This CDR3 is 13 amino acids long. The CDR3: CASSLSVNYGYTF. In DNA form, the CDR3 reads TGTGCCAGCAGCTTGTCGGTTAACTATGGCTACACCTTC.

The rearrangement uses TRBV2 and TRBJ1-5; TRBD1 is a possible D gene (5 bases). The CDR3 contains 14 residues. The V and J ends lost 6 bases and 0 bases respectively, with 9 bases between them. Germline lookup yields CDR1 SNHLY and CDR2 FYNNEI. The CDR3 here is CASSRDHSNQPQHF. For the CDR3, the DNA is TGTGCCAGCAGCAGGGATCATAGCAATCAGCCCCAGCATTTT.

J is TRBJ2-7 and V is TRBV12-2; the table's D gene call, TRBD2, was not cross checked with the DNA. TRBV12-2 is described as a pseudogene. The length of the CDR3 is 15 residues. The CDR3 sequence is CASRLVGGSSYEQYF. CDR3 coding DNA: TGTGCAAGTCGCTTAGTTGGCGGGAGCTCCTACGAGCAGTACTTC.

CDR3 residues: CASSPLTGILNTEAFF. Here the CDR3 DNA reads TGTGCCAGCAGCCCCCTGACAGGGATACTTAACACTGAAGCTTTCTTT. The chain has TRBV5-4 and TRBJ1-1; the match to TRBD1 covers 7 bases. J lost 2 bases, V lost 4 bases, and 11 bases had no gene match. The CDR3 extends over 16 amino acids. Germline CDR1 and CDR2: SGHNT and YYREEE (reference sequence).

V gene TRBV14 combines with J gene TRBJ2-7; 9 nucleotides match TRBD1. CDR3 size: 15 residues. Germline trimming cut 1 base from V and 2 bases from J; bases unmatched to any gene: 3. Germline V gene lookup returns CDR1 SGHDN and CDR2 FVKESK. Written as DNA, the CDR3 is TGTGCCAGCAGCCAAGCCGGGACAGGGCCCTACGAGCAGTACTTC. Its protein product is CASSQAGTGPYEQYF.

This clone was found a few times. The chain is built from TRBV5-1 and TRBJ1-1; 10 bases fit TRBD1. The V gene's germline CDR1 is SGHRS and CDR2 YFSETQ. CDR3 length equals 13 residues. The J segment lost 11 bases and the V segment lost 0 bases, leaving 4 bases of the junction unmatched. CDR3 amino acids: CASSLAGQGGAFF. DNA of the CDR3: TGCGCCAGCAGCTTGGCCGGACAGGGGGGTGCTTTCTTT.

This sequence joins TRBV12-2 and TRBJ2-7; the table's D call of TRBD1 was not tested on the DNA. TRBV12-2 is an annotated pseudogene. This CDR3 region has 18 residues. CDR3 sequence: CASRLATDRQGFSYEQYF. DNA of the CDR3: TGTGCAAGTCGCTTAGCAACCGACAGACAGGGCTTTTCCTACGAGCAGTACTTC.

The chain is built from TRBV19 and TRBJ1-2, with 11 bases identical to TRBD1. Germline V CDR1 and CDR2: LNHDA, SQIVND (reference sequence). V trimming: 8 bases; J trimming: 7 bases; junction bases outside the gene matches: 6. The CDR3 has 13 amino acids. The CDR3 region has the DNA TGTGCCAGTCGGACAGGGGGCGCGGTTGGCTACACCTTC. Protein sequence: CASRTGGAVGYTF. Based on the CDR3 plus reference TRBV19 and TRBJ1-2, the full variable domain is DGGITQSPKYLFRKEGQNVTLSCEQNLNHDAMYWYRQDPGQGLRLIYYSQIVNDFQKGDIAEGYSVSREKKESFPLTVTSAQKNPTAFYLCASRTGGAVGYTFGSGTRLTVV.

This clone was counted a single time. The gene calls are TRBV24-1 and TRBJ2-3, with 7 bases fitting TRBD1. Germline values: CDR1 KGHDR, CDR2 SFDVKD. CDR3 length: 14 amino acids. V shed 5 bases and J 3 bases; nucleotides not matched to a gene: 4. This chain's CDR3 is CATSGVQGTDTQYF. The CDR3 bases are TGTGCCACCAGTGGCGTACAGGGGACAGATACGCAGTATTTT.

The chain couples TRBV29-1 to TRBJ2-2; possible D gene TRBD1, 5 bases. Germline V gene sequence: CDR1 SQVTM, CDR2 ANQGSEA. The V and J ends lost 4 bases and 0 bases respectively, with 9 bases between them. The CDR3 sequence is 14 residues long. The CDR3 region is CSVGGRPNTGELFF. The CDR3 nucleotides are TGCAGCGTTGGGGGCAGGCCGAACACCGGGGAGCTGTTTTTT.

This chain connects TRBV27 to TRBJ1-2; a possible D gene is TRBD1 (5 bases). Trimming cost V 6 bases and J 7 bases, with 27 bases left between them. CDR1 MNHEY and CDR2 SMNVEV come from the germline V gene (reference sequence). This CDR3 has 17 residues. CDR3 sequence reads: CASSQAQLGPGHTGYTF. The CDR3, as DNA: TGTGCCAGCAGCCAAGCACAGTTGGGGCCTGGGCACACTGGCTACACCTTC.

This chain joins TRBV25-1 and TRBJ1-1; D is unclear. This CDR3 contains 13 residues. CDR1 MGHDK and CDR2 SYGVNS come from the germline V gene. V lost 1 base, J lost 1 base, and 4 bases lay in between. The chain's CDR3 is CASSESWNTEAFF. As DNA, the CDR3 is TGTGCCAGCAGTGAATCGTGGAACACTGAAGCTTTCTTT.

This chain connects TRBV7-7 to TRBJ2-5; TRBD2 matches at 9 bases. Losses at the gene ends were 3 bases for V and 4 bases for J; bases not matched to a gene: 12. This CDR3 contains 17 residues. The germline V gene encodes CDR1 SSHAT and CDR2 FNYEAQ (reference sequence). The CDR3 DNA reads as TGTGCCAGCAGCTTGAGTTATGGACTAGCGAGAGGAGAGACCCAGTACTTC. It yields the protein CASSLSYGLARGETQYF. The whole variable domain, remainder taken from reference TRBV7-7 and TRBJ2-5, is GAGVSQSPRYKVTKRGQDVTLRCDPISSHATLYWYQQALGQGPEFLTYFNYEAQPDKSGLPSDRFSAERPEGSISTLTIQRTEQRDSAMYRCASSLSYGLARGETQYFGPGTRLLVL.

The J gene is TRBJ1-5, the V gene TRBV15, with D unclear. The V and J ends lost 0 bases and 0 bases respectively, with 12 bases between them. In germline, CDR1 is LNHNV, CDR2 YYDKDF (reference sequence). This CDR3 has 17 residues. Written as DNA, the CDR3 is TGTGCCACCAGCAGAGATCCCGGGGAATCTAGCAATCAGCCCCAGCATTTT. Amino acid sequence: CATSRDPGESSNQPQHF.

Notes on this clone: This same CDR3 is encoded by further DNA sequences in the sample. CDR3 amino acids: CASSLSGGAYEQYF. CDR3 DNA sequence: TGTGCCAGCAGCTTATCGGGCGGGGCCTACGAGCAGTACTTC. V gene TRBV3-1 (or the pseudogene TRBV3-2) combines with J gene TRBJ2-7; TRBD2 is a possible D gene (6 bases). V gave up 5 bases and J gave up 2 bases, with 13 bases separating them. The CDR3 totals 14 residues. Germline CDR1 reads LGHDT; CDR2 reads YNNKEL (reference sequence).

The gene calls are TRBV18 and TRBJ2-3; D gene unclear. There are 14 residues in the CDR3. Germline CDR1 and CDR2: KGHSH and LQKENI. The V and J ends lost 1 base and 4 bases respectively, with 9 bases between them. For the CDR3, the DNA is TGTGCCAGCTCACCACTCAATGGAGCAGATACGCAGTATTTT. Protein product: CASSPLNGADTQYF.